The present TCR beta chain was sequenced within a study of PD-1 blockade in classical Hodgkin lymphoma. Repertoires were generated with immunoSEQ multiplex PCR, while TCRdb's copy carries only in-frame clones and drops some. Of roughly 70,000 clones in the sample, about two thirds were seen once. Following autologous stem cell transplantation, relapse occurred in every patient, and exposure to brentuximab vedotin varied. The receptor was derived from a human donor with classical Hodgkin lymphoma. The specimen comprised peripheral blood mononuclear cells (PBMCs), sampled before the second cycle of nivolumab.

The CDR3 region has the DNA TGTGCCAGCAGTGAACCCGCCGGGACCTTTTATGGCTACACCTTC. This translates into CASSEPAGTFYGYTF. The rearrangement uses TRBV25-1 and TRBJ1-2; D is possibly TRBD1 (5 bases). CDR1 is MGHDK, CDR2 SYGVNS, per germline. The CDR3 is 15 residues long. The V and J ends lost 2 bases and 5 bases respectively, with 15 bases between them.